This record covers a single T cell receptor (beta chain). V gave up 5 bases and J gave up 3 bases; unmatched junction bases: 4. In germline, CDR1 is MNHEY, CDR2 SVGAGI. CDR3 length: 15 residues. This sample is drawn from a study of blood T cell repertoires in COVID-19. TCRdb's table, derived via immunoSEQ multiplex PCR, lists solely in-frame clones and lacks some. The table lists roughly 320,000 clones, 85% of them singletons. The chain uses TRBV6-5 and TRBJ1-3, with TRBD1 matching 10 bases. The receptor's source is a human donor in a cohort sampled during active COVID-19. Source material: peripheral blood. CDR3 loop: CASSKGQGLGNTIYF. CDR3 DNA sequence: TGTGCCAGCAGTAAGGGACAGGGGCTTGGAAACACCATATATTTT.